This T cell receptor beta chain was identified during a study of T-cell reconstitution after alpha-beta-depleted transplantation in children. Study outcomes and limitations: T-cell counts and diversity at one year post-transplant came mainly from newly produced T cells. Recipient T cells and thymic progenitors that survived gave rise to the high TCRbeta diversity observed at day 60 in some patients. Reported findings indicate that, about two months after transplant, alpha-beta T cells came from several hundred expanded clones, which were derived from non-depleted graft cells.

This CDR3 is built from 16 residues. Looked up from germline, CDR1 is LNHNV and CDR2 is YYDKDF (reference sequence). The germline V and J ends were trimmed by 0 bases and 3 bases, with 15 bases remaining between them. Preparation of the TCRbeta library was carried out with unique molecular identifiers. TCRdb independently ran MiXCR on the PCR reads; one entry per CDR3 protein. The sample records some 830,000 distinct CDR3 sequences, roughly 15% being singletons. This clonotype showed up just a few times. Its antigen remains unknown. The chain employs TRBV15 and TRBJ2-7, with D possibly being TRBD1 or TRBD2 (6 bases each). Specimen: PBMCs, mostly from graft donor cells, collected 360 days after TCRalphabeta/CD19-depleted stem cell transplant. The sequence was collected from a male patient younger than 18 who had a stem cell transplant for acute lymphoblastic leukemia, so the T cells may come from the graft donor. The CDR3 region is CATSRDLGGFGYEQYF. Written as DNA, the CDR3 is TGTGCCACCAGCAGAGATCTAGGGGGGTTCGGCTACGAGCAGTACTTC.